The clone carrying this T cell receptor (beta chain) was seen at least ten times. What it binds is unknown. The source of the sample is a study of beta chain features in type 1 diabetes. Study findings and constraints: The study found that naive, central memory and Treg TCRB repertoires appeared more similar in patients than in healthy donors.

Germline V gives CDR1 GTSNPN, CDR2 SVGIG (reference sequence). The V and J ends lost 2 bases and 5 bases respectively, with 18 bases between them. The CDR3 loop spans 15 amino acids. Of the isolated RNA, all was reverse transcribed, and so the sequenced material was expressed TCRB transcripts. TCRdb's table, derived via immunoSEQ multiplex PCR, lists solely in-frame clones and lacks some. This sample has about 290,000 clones, with 7% to 9% found just once. The specimen was central memory CD4+ T cells from blood. The sequence came from a woman aged 18-30 years in good health. J is TRBJ2-5 and V is TRBV30; perhaps TRBD1 as D (6 bases). The CDR3 here is CAWSRTDRLGETQYF. CDR3 nucleotide sequence: TGTGCCTGGAGTCGAACTGACAGGCTGGGGGAGACCCAGTACTTC.